Sequencing of this T cell receptor (beta chain) was carried out in a study of shared clonotypes between healthy human individuals. Background on the study: CD8 memory received one plate per donor, CD8 naive two, CD4 memory three and CD4 naive three.

Only in-frame clones appear in the TCRdb table, and some are missing; sequencing was by immunoSEQ multiplex PCR. The sample shows 2 million to 2.5 million clones, approximately 95% of them seen only once. With regard to this clone: No antigen is known for it.

The study's findings and limits: Naive subsets generally had larger estimated richness than memory subsets.

The sample was naive CD4+ T cells from PBMCs. Documented subset: CD45RA+ positively selected. This clonotype was obtained from a man aged 18 to 30 in good health. Some clones in this sample may be carry-over from other donors' samples.

CDR3 in DNA: TGTGCCAGCAGTGAAGAGCGGGAGGGCCGGGGTCAAATTCAGTACTTC. Translated: CASSEEREGRGQIQYF. The rearrangement links TRBV2 to TRBJ2-4, with TRBD2 matching 10 bases. The CDR3 consists of 16 residues. V gave up 1 base and J gave up 10 bases; unmatched junction bases: 10. CDR1 and CDR2 from the germline V gene are SNHLY and FYNNEI.